The 24 T cell receptor beta chains listed next were all sequenced from one sample in a study of beta chain features in type 1 diabetes. The whole isolated RNA underwent reverse transcription, so sequencing captured expressed TCRB transcripts. Clones were read by immunoSEQ multiplex PCR, and TCRdb kept only the in-frame ones, dropping some. This table holds 900,000 or so clones, about a sixth found once. The specimen was naive CD4+ T cells from blood. The receptors were sampled from a woman between 18 and 29 years old in good health.

This clone was observed a few times. The chain couples TRBV29-1 to TRBJ2-1; 8 nucleotides align to TRBD1. The CDR3 is 12 residues long. With 6 bases clipped from V and 9 bases from J, the junction kept 7 bases outside the gene matches. The germline gives CDR1 SQVTM, CDR2 ANQGSEA. The CDR3 DNA reads TGCAGCGTACAACCAGGGGGCACTGAGCAGTTCTTC. The encoded protein is CSVQPGGTEQFF.

The genes are TRBV18 and TRBJ2-7; the match to TRBD1 covers 7 bases. With 4 bases clipped from V and 2 bases from J, the junction kept 14 bases outside the gene matches. The length of the CDR3 is 17 residues. CDR1 is KGHSH and CDR2 is LQKENI in the germline V gene. CDR3 residues: CASSQNLPGQAPYEQYF. CDR3 DNA: TGTGCCAGCTCACAAAACCTACCCGGACAGGCCCCCTACGAGCAGTACTTC. The whole variable domain, remainder taken from reference TRBV18 and TRBJ2-7, is NAGVMQNPRHLVRRRGQEARLRCSPMKGHSHVYWYRQLPEEGLKFMVYLQKENIIDESGMPKERFSAEFPKEGPSILRIQQVVRGDSAAYFCASSQNLPGQAPYEQYFGPGTRLTVT.

This chain links TRBV2 with TRBJ1-1, with 10 bases matching TRBD1. Germline assignment: CDR1 SNHLY and CDR2 FYNNEI. V lost 8 bases and J lost 5; bases outside the gene matches: 8. The CDR3 runs 14 residues. DNA of the CDR3: TGTGCCAGCCGGGAGGACAGGGGGAGGACTGAAGCTTTCTTT. This gives the protein CASREDRGRTEAFF.

This clone has just a few counts. The chain combines TRBV11-2 with TRBJ2-1; D is unresolved. V was trimmed by 5 bases and J by 4 bases, leaving 15 bases between them. Germline CDR1 is SGHAT and CDR2 is FQNNGV. This CDR3 region has 15 residues. This CDR3 is CASSHRYQLYNEQFF. The CDR3 coding sequence is TGTGCCAGCAGCCATCGATATCAGCTTTACAATGAGCAGTTCTTC.

J is TRBJ2-1 and V is TRBV18, with D possibly TRBD2 on 5 matching bases. Trimming took off 3 bases at V and 9 bases at J, with 18 bases between the two ends. The CDR3 is 15 amino acids. Germline CDR1 is KGHSH and CDR2 is LQKENI. CDR3 bases: TGTGCCAGCTCACCCCAAGAGGGAGAGCTGTTTGAGCAGTTCTTC. This codes for CASSPQEGELFEQFF.

The rearrangement links TRBV7-9 to TRBJ2-3; a possible D gene is TRBD2 (5 bases). The CDR3 contains 18 residues. The germline gives CDR1 SEHNR, CDR2 FQNEAQ (reference sequence). V lost 3 bases to trimming and J lost 3 bases, with 22 bases between them. CDR3 in amino acids: CASSLKMIGVGETDTQYF. The CDR3 DNA is TGTGCCAGCAGCTTGAAAATGATCGGCGTCGGGGAAACAGATACGCAGTATTTT.

There are a few counts of this clone. The V call is TRBV7-2, the J call TRBJ2-5; TRBD2 matches 7 bases. The CDR3 runs to 15 residues. The V gene's germline CDR1 is SGHTA and CDR2 FQGNSA. V was clipped by 4 bases and J by 1 base; unmatched bases: 6. CDR3 sequence (DNA): TGTGCCAGCAGCTCACGCGGGGGAGGCCAAGAGACCCAGTACTTC. Encoded protein: CASSSRGGGQETQYF.

This clone was counted only a few times. This sequence joins TRBV5-1 and TRBJ2-3; D is ambiguous. Trimming removed 2 bases from V and 0 bases from J, with 7 bases in between. CDR1 is SGHRS, CDR2 YFSETQ, per germline. CDR3 length: 14 amino acids. For the CDR3, the DNA is TGCGCCAGCAGCTTCCGCTCTAGCACAGATACGCAGTATTTT. This codes for CASSFRSSTDTQYF. Full variable domain (rest looked up from reference TRBV5-1 and TRBJ2-3): KAGVTQTPRYLIKTRGQQVTLSCSPISGHRSVSWYQQTPGQGLQFLFEYFSETQRNKGNFPGRFSGRQFSNSRSEMNVSTLELGDSALYLCASSFRSSTDTQYFGPGTRLTVL.

The chain uses TRBV5-6 and TRBJ2-5; a possible D gene is TRBD2 (6 bases). Trimming removed 3 bases at V and 4 bases at J, with 19 bases between. Germline V lookup: CDR1 SGHDT, CDR2 YYEEEE. The CDR3 runs to 16 residues. The CDR3 DNA reads TGTGCCAGCAGCTCCTTCGGGACTCACATGGGAGAGACCCAGTACTTC. It is translated as CASSSFGTHMGETQYF. Full variable domain (remainder filled in from reference TRBV5-6 and TRBJ2-5): DAGVTQSPTHLIKTRGQQVTLRCSPKSGHDTVSWYQQALGQGPQFIFQYYEEEERQRGNFPDRFSGHQFPNYSSELNVNALLLGDSALYLCASSSFGTHMGETQYFGPGTRLLVL.

This clone has only a few counts. This chain connects TRBV5-1 to TRBJ2-6; D is possibly TRBD1 or TRBD2 (5 bases each). Germline V gene sequence: CDR1 SGHRS, CDR2 YFSETQ. This CDR3 spans 17 amino acids. Trimming left V 3 bases short and J 4 bases short, with 17 bases between. CDR3 loop: CASSSQGVFSGANVLTF. The CDR3 nucleotides are TGCGCCAGCAGCTCGCAGGGAGTATTTTCCGGGGCCAACGTCCTGACTTTC.

This clone was counted between two and nine times. The genes are TRBV14 and TRBJ1-4; D unclear. The V gene's germline CDR1 is SGHDN and CDR2 FVKESK. This CDR3 is built from 12 residues. Deletions cut 4 bases from V and 10 bases from J, with 10 bases between. The CDR3 reads CASSPTGRKLFF. CDR3 sequence (DNA): TGTGCCAGCAGCCCGACGGGCCGAAAACTGTTTTTT.

This clone was seen a few times. This CDR3 is also generated by other DNA sequences in the sample. The CDR3 is CASSNQGGNTEAFF. In nucleotides, the CDR3 is TGTGCCAGTAGTAACCAGGGAGGGAACACTGAAGCTTTCTTT. This sequence joins TRBV19 and TRBJ1-1; TRBD1 might be the D (5 bases). This CDR3 comprises 14 residues. V was cut by 4 bases and J by 1 base, with 10 bases left in between. CDR1 and CDR2 (germline): LNHDA, SQIVND (reference sequence).

In this sample, this clone turned up a few times. V and J are TRBV5-6 and TRBJ1-2; D is perhaps TRBD1 (6 bases). The V end was cut by 4 bases, the J end by 1 base, with 8 bases between. Germline CDR1 and CDR2: SGHDT and YYEEEE. The CDR3 consists of 13 residues. CDR3 nucleotide sequence: TGTGCCAGCAGCCTGGACAGTAACTATGGCTACACCTTC. Protein: CASSLDSNYGYTF.

This clone has a handful of counts. The CDR3 reads CASSPDRFSYGYTF. In DNA form, the CDR3 reads TGTGCCAGCAGCCCGGACAGATTTAGTTATGGCTACACCTTC. V is TRBV5-6 and J is TRBJ1-2; a possible D gene is TRBD1 (6 bases). Germline CDR1 reads SGHDT; CDR2 reads YYEEEE. Between the trimmed V and J ends, which lost 4 bases and 5 bases, there was a span of 15 bases. This CDR3 spans 14 amino acids.

In regard to this clone: The junction does not match germline at one end; this may be a read error. The rearrangement links TRBV7-7 to TRBJ2-6, with D unclear. Germline V gene sequence: CDR1 SSHAT, CDR2 FNYEAQ (reference sequence). The length of the CDR3 is 15 residues. This CDR3 is CASSQSYSGANVLTF. The CDR3 DNA follows: TGTGCTAGCAGCCAGTCCTACTCTGGGGCCAACGTCCTGACTTTC.

This clone has more than one count but fewer than ten. The V gene is TRBV7-9, the J gene TRBJ2-2; possibly TRBD2 for D (5 bases). Germline CDR1 and CDR2: SEHNR and FQNEAQ (reference sequence). The V end was cut by 1 base, the J end by 4 bases, with 7 bases between. This CDR3 is built from 14 residues. This chain's CDR3 is CASSLVGITGELFF. CDR3 DNA: TGTGCCAGCAGCTTAGTCGGGATCACCGGGGAGCTGTTTTTT.

The chain is built from TRBV9 and TRBJ2-3, with D possibly matching TRBD1 (6 bases). CDR1 is SGDLS and CDR2 is YYNGEE in the germline V gene. The CDR3 loop spans 12 amino acids. Trimming removed 0 bases at V and 11 bases at J, with 10 bases between. CDR3 coding DNA: TGTGCCAGCAGCGTAGTACAGGGCCAGCAGTATTTT. Protein: CASSVVQGQQYF.

The table lists this clone with a few counts. This chain links TRBV28 with TRBJ2-7; D may correspond to TRBD1 or TRBD2 (5 bases each). V lost 7 bases and J lost 6, with 16 bases in between. This CDR3 is 13 amino acids long. Per the germline V gene, CDR1 is MDHEN and CDR2 is SYDVKM. In DNA form, the CDR3 reads TGTGCCAGCACCTCGAGGGTGGGGACCGAGCAGTACTTC. Its translation is CASTSRVGTEQYF.

The genes are TRBV11-2 and TRBJ1-1, with a weak D call TRBD1 (5 bases). CDR3 length equals 14 residues. Deletions cut 4 bases from V and 4 bases from J, with 13 bases between. Germline-derived CDR1 and CDR2 are SGHAT and FQNNGV. As DNA, the CDR3 is TGTGCCAGCAGCTCCGCCTCAGGGTCCACTGAAGCTTTCTTT. Translation gives CASSSASGSTEAFF. Full variable domain (rest looked up from reference TRBV11-2 and TRBJ1-1): EAGVAQSPRYKIIEKRQSVAFWCNPISGHATLYWYQQILGQGPKLLIQFQNNGVVDDSQLPKDRFSAERLKGVDSTLKIQPAKLEDSAVYLCASSSASGSTEAFFGQGTRLTVV.

The sample holds a few counts of this clone. This rearrangement joins TRBV5-1 to TRBJ1-3, with D unresolved. CDR3 size: 14 residues. The V end lost 1 base, the J end lost 0 bases, and 5 bases lay between the germline ends. The germline CDR1 and CDR2 sequences are SGHRS and YFSETQ. CDR3 bases: TGCGCCAGCAGCTTGACTCCCTCTGGAAACACCATATATTTT. Amino acid sequence: CASSLTPSGNTIYF. The entire variable domain, with the rest obtained from reference TRBV5-1 and TRBJ1-3, is as follows: KAGVTQTPRYLIKTRGQQVTLSCSPISGHRSVSWYQQTPGQGLQFLFEYFSETQRNKGNFPGRFSGRQFSNSRSEMNVSTLELGDSALYLCASSLTPSGNTIYFGEGSWLTVV.

The chain carries TRBV5-1 and TRBJ2-1; no clear D. Trimming left V 0 bases short and J 0 bases short, with 7 bases between. Germline V CDR1 and CDR2: SGHRS, YFSETQ. The CDR3 length is 15 residues. The DNA for the CDR3 is TGCGCCAGCAGCTTGGAGGCACTCTCCTACAATGAGCAGTTCTTC. It codes for CASSLEALSYNEQFF.

V is TRBV27 and J is TRBJ2-6, with D perhaps matching TRBD2 (6 bases). Germline-derived CDR1 and CDR2 are MNHEY and SMNVEV (reference sequence). The CDR3 is 17 amino acids. Trimming removed 6 bases from V and 4 bases from J, with 19 bases in between. The CDR3 here is CASSPAWGRSGANVLTF. The CDR3 DNA is TGTGCCAGCAGCCCGGCTTGGGGGAGGTCCGGGGCCAACGTCCTGACTTTC. The entire variable domain, with the rest obtained from reference TRBV27 and TRBJ2-6, is as follows: EAQVTQNPRYLITVTGKKLTVTCSQNMNHEYMSWYRQDPGLGLRQIYYSMNVEVTDKGDVPEGYKVSRKEKRNFPLILESPSPNQTSLYFCASSPAWGRSGANVLTFGAGSRLTVL.

The gene calls are TRBV11-2 and TRBJ2-1, with 9 bases fitting TRBD2. Losses at the gene ends were 5 bases for V and 9 bases for J; bases not matched to a gene: 14. The CDR3 has 16 amino acids. Germline CDR1 and CDR2: SGHAT and FQNNGV. CDR3 bases: TGTGCCAGCAGCCAAATATCTGCGGGAGGGCCGCTTGAGCAGTTCTTC. Translating gives CASSQISAGGPLEQFF.

This clone was picked up a small number of times. The rearrangement links TRBV27 to TRBJ2-7; 7 bases fit TRBD1. The CDR3 runs to 15 residues. Losses at the gene ends were 4 bases for V and 3 bases for J; bases not matched to a gene: 9. The V gene's germline CDR1 is MNHEY and CDR2 SMNVEV (reference sequence). CDR3 protein: CASSSLGTADYEQYF. The CDR3 nucleotides read TGTGCCAGCAGTTCCCTCGGGACAGCTGACTACGAGCAGTACTTC.